This TCR beta chain was identified in a study of cytomegalovirus exposure and HLA in healthy donors. The PCR used 60 Vbeta and 13 Jbeta primers. In the study's own analysis: Per a later analysis, the number of unique TCR beta chains was some 80 million, of which 9 million to 14 million were shared. Method: immunoSEQ multiplex PCR; TCRdb's copy keeps in-frame clones and lacks some. The V and J calls and clone size are taken from that table; D and trimming were inferred from the DNA. The sample consists of about 98,000 clones, more than 60% of them appearing once. The study's findings and limits: The investigators catalogued 150 to 200 TCR beta chains as cytomegalovirus-associated. HLA alleles were associated with around 17,000 TCR beta sequences in a later analysis at 0.05 false discovery rate.

As for this clone: Its target is unknown. No DNA is shown, since the ends of the CDR3 on it are uncertain; the CDR3 is the one TCRdb lists.

Nominally healthy donors were sampled, though unrecorded immune exposures were likely. The CDR3 length equals 12 residues, ends included. Looked up from germline, CDR1 is MDHEN and CDR2 is SYDVKM. The sample was PBMCs. The sequence came from a man in his forties or fifties in good health and CMV-seronegative. This chain uses TRBV28 with TRBJ2-7; whether TRBD2, the table's D call, matches the DNA was not checked. The CDR3 loop is CASSTSVYEQYF.